This TCR beta chain came from a study of blood T cell repertoires in COVID-19. Study-wide background: The study drew acute and convalescent COVID-19 samples from the United States, Italy and Spain. T cells, B-cell-depleted T cells, or PBMCs supplied cDNA or gDNA.

In the authors' workflow: Researchers report that nucleated cell counts were estimated from reference gene primer amplification. The method was immunoSEQ multiplex PCR; TCRdb's version includes in-frame clones alone and lacks a portion of them. The V and J calls and clone size are taken from that table; D and trimming were inferred from the DNA. The table includes fewer than 250,000 clones, approximately 86% detected once. Germline CDR1 is SEHNR and CDR2 is FQNEAQ (reference sequence). The CDR3 contains 18 residues. V dropped 0 bases and J dropped 0; count of bases not matched to a gene: 11. The specimen was peripheral blood. The TCR sequence derives from a man in his fifties or sixties with acute or convalescent COVID-19. The rearrangement uses TRBV7-9 and TRBJ2-7, with 7 bases that match TRBD2. Written as DNA, the CDR3 is TGTGCCAGCAGCTTAGCTCCGGGGGGAGCCCTGAGCTCCTACGAGCAGTACTTC. This translates into CASSLAPGGALSSYEQYF. The full variable domain, completed using reference TRBV7-9 and TRBJ2-7, is DTGVSQNPRHKITKRGQNVTFRCDPISEHNRLYWYRQTLGQGPEFLTYFQNEAQLEKSRLLSDRFSAERPKGSFSTLEIQRTEQGDSAMYLCASSLAPGGALSSYEQYFGPGTRLTVT.